A single sample is the source of the 19 T cell receptor beta chains below, sequenced in a study of blood T cell repertoires in COVID-19. TCRdb keeps only in-frame clones here, not all; method: immunoSEQ multiplex PCR. The table lists fewer than 95,000 clones, about nine tenths of them singletons, with roughly 0.73% in the top ten. Sequenced input: peripheral blood. These receptors were collected from a woman aged 80 or older with acute or convalescent COVID-19.

The chain is built from TRBV2 and TRBJ1-1; D not certain. Trimming removed 3 bases at V and 0 bases at J, with 8 bases between. The germline V gene encodes CDR1 SNHLY and CDR2 FYNNEI. This CDR3 has 14 residues. CDR3 protein: CASSEGRLNTEAFF. The CDR3 DNA reads as TGTGCCAGCAGTGAGGGGAGGCTGAACACTGAAGCTTTCTTT.

The rearrangement joins TRBV18 to TRBJ1-2; TRBD1 might be the D (6 bases). The CDR3 totals 16 residues. Germline loops: CDR1 KGHSH, CDR2 LQKENI. V dropped 2 bases and J dropped 4 bases, with 17 bases sitting between them. CDR3 region: CASSPVGTNIAYGYTF. CDR3 nucleotides: TGTGCCAGCTCACCAGTCGGGACAAATATAGCCTATGGCTACACCTTC.

The V gene is TRBV7-9, the J gene TRBJ2-7; TRBD2 agrees at 9 bases. Germline V gene lookup returns CDR1 SEHNR and CDR2 FQNEAQ (reference sequence). V was clipped by 1 base and J by 2 bases; unmatched bases: 6. The CDR3 length is 16 residues. CDR3 in amino acids: CASSLGHSGSAYEQYF. CDR3 nucleotides: TGTGCCAGCAGCTTAGGACATAGCGGGAGTGCCTACGAGCAGTACTTC.

V usage is TRBV7-9 and J usage is TRBJ2-4, with 8 bases aligning to TRBD1. The germline gives CDR1 SEHNR, CDR2 FQNEAQ (reference sequence). The CDR3 spans 15 residues. The V and J ends lost 5 bases and 2 bases, in that order; junction bases with no gene match: 5. The CDR3 loop reads CASSEDRVSKNIQYF. CDR3 DNA sequence: TGTGCCAGCAGCGAGGACAGGGTTTCCAAAAACATTCAGTACTTC.

The chain employs TRBV5-1 and TRBJ2-7, with 9 bases aligning to TRBD1. CDR1 and CDR2 (germline): SGHRS, YFSETQ. The CDR3 spans 16 residues. J gave up 3 bases and V 2 bases, and 9 bases lay outside the gene matches. CDR3 nucleotides: TGCGCCAGCAGCTTACAACCGGGACAGGGAATCTACGAGCAGTACTTC. Translated: CASSLQPGQGIYEQYF. The variable domain in full, completed from reference TRBV5-1 and TRBJ2-7, reads KAGVTQTPRYLIKTRGQQVTLSCSPISGHRSVSWYQQTPGQGLQFLFEYFSETQRNKGNFPGRFSGRQFSNSRSEMNVSTLELGDSALYLCASSLQPGQGIYEQYFGPGTRLTVT.

The genes are TRBV6-5 and TRBJ1-3; D is ambiguous. Germline CDR1 MNHEY, CDR2 SVGAGI. V lost 4 bases, J lost 4 bases, and 8 bases lay in between. CDR3 length: 13 residues. The CDR3 loop is CASSLPGGNTIYF. As DNA, the CDR3 is TGTGCCAGCAGTTTACCAGGCGGAAACACCATATATTTT.

The rearrangement uses TRBV6-5 and TRBJ1-5, with 9 bases that match TRBD1. This CDR3 is built from 14 residues. V dropped 4 bases and J dropped 4; count of bases not matched to a gene: 2. In germline, CDR1 is MNHEY, CDR2 SVGAGI. CDR3 in DNA: TGTGCCAGCAGTTGGGGACAGGGAAATCAGCCCCAGCATTTT. It codes for CASSWGQGNQPQHF.

J is TRBJ2-7 and V is TRBV10-3; 10 bases are a match to TRBD2. The length of the CDR3 is 15 residues. Looked up from germline, CDR1 is ENHRY and CDR2 is SYGVKD. The J segment lost 0 bases and the V segment lost 4 bases, leaving 3 bases of the junction unmatched. In DNA form, the CDR3 reads TGTGCCATCAGTGCAAGGACTAGCGGCTCCTACGAGCAGTACTTC. It yields the protein CAISARTSGSYEQYF.

This clone was found once. The V gene is TRBV3-1 (or the pseudogene TRBV3-2), the J gene TRBJ2-3; the match to TRBD2 covers 8 bases. V lost 0 bases and J lost 0; bases outside the gene matches: 20. Per the germline V gene, CDR1 is LGHDT and CDR2 is YNNKEL (reference sequence). The CDR3 contains 22 residues. CDR3 coding DNA: TGTGCCAGCAGCCAAGATCCCCACCGTAGGCGCGGGGGGCCAATAAGCACAGATACGCAGTATTTT. Amino acid sequence: CASSQDPHRRRGGPISTDTQYF.

This clone was detected only once. The chain links TRBV2 to TRBJ1-1, with D hard to call. CDR3 size: 15 residues. Germline-derived CDR1 and CDR2 are SNHLY and FYNNEI. The V gene lost 6 bases and the J gene lost 11 bases, with 25 bases spanning the gap. The DNA of the CDR3 is TGTGCCAGCAGACCCCGCGCAACACCCGAAGCGTATGCTTTCTTT. Translation gives CASRPRATPEAYAFF.

This sequence joins TRBV10-3 and TRBJ2-3, with D perhaps matching TRBD2 (5 bases). The V and J ends lost 3 bases and 0 bases respectively, with 7 bases between them. Germline V gene sequence: CDR1 ENHRY, CDR2 SYGVKD. The CDR3 loop spans 14 amino acids. The CDR3 DNA sequence: TGTGCCATCAGTGATACGGGGAGCACAGATACGCAGTATTTT. Translating it yields CAISDTGSTDTQYF.

The chain is built from TRBV11-3 and TRBJ1-1; D remains unclear. The germline V and J ends were trimmed by 2 bases and 3 bases, with 7 bases remaining between them. There are 13 residues in the CDR3. Germline V gene sequence: CDR1 SGHNT, CDR2 YENEEA. In DNA, the CDR3 is TGTGCCAGCAGCTTAACGGGAGACACTGAAGCTTTCTTT. This gives the protein CASSLTGDTEAFF.

This chain uses TRBV19 with TRBJ1-5; 7 nucleotides agree with TRBD1. Germline CDR1 reads LNHDA; CDR2 reads SQIVND (reference sequence). The CDR3 has 14 amino acids. Unmatched junction bases numbered 4, after V lost 5 bases and J lost 3 bases. The CDR3: CASSSTGANQPQHF. CDR3 DNA: TGTGCCAGTAGTTCAACAGGGGCCAATCAGCCCCAGCATTTT.

This sequence joins TRBV6-4 and TRBJ1-1, with D possibly matching TRBD1 (6 bases). CDR1 and CDR2 (germline): MRHNA, SNTAGT. The CDR3 runs 13 residues. V was shortened by 6 bases and J by 4 bases, with 12 bases between the two germline ends. The CDR3 DNA reads TGTGCCAGCAGCCGACAGGCCCGCACTGAAGCTTTCTTT. It encodes CASSRQARTEAFF.

The CDR3 here is CASSVPNRAEANYGYTF. In DNA form, the CDR3 reads TGTGCCAGTAGCGTACCGAACAGGGCCGAAGCTAACTATGGCTACACCTTC. The rearrangement uses TRBV19 and TRBJ1-2; possibly TRBD1 for D (6 bases). CDR1 is LNHDA, CDR2 SQIVND, per germline (reference sequence). The V gene lost 6 bases and the J gene lost 0 bases, with 20 bases spanning the gap. The CDR3 sequence is 17 residues long.

The genes are TRBV27 and TRBJ1-1; TRBD1 matches 7 bases. Germline CDR1 reads MNHEY; CDR2 reads SMNVEV (reference sequence). V shed 5 bases, J shed 5 bases, and the junction held 11 bases outside the gene matches. The CDR3 extends over 15 amino acids. CDR3: CASSTLLTGWTEAFF. In DNA form, the CDR3 reads TGTGCCAGCAGTACACTCCTGACAGGGTGGACTGAAGCTTTCTTT.

This chain connects TRBV5-1 to TRBJ2-3, with 11 bases identical to TRBD2. Germline CDR1 is SGHRS and CDR2 is YFSETQ. CDR3 length equals 14 residues. The V segment lost 8 bases and the J segment 5 bases; nucleotides outside the gene matches: 7. The CDR3, as DNA: TGCGCCAGTAATAGCGGGAGGGGCGTAGATACGCAGTATTTT. This sequence encodes CASNSGRGVDTQYF.

The chain combines TRBV5-1 with TRBJ2-3, with D tentatively TRBD1 (5 bases). V was cut by 2 bases and J by 1 base, with 8 bases left in between. This CDR3 contains 14 residues. Looked up from germline, CDR1 is SGHRS and CDR2 is YFSETQ. CDR3 in DNA: TGCGCCAGCAGCTTTCAGGGTGGCACAGATACGCAGTATTTT. Translation: CASSFQGGTDTQYF.

The count of this clone is one. The chain is built from TRBV2 and TRBJ2-7, with TRBD1 matching 7 bases. This CDR3 has 14 residues. The germline V gene has CDR1 SNHLY and CDR2 FYNNEI. Trimming at V came to 5 bases and at J to 3 bases, leaving 7 bases not matched to a gene. The CDR3 region is CASSPDRLVYEQYF. CDR3 bases: TGTGCCAGCAGTCCGGACAGGCTTGTCTACGAGCAGTACTTC.